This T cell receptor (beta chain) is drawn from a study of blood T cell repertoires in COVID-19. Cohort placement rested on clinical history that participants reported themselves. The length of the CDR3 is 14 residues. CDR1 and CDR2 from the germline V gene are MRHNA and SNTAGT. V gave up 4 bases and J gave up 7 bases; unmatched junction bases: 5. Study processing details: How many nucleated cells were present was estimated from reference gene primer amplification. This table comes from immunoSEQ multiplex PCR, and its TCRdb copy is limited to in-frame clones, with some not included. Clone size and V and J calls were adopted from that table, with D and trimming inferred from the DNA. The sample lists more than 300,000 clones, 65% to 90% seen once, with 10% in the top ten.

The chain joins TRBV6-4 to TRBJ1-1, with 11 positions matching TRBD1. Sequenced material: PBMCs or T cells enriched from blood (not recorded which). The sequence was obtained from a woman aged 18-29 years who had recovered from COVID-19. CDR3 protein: CASSGTGGRGEAFF. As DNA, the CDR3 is TGTGCCAGCAGTGGGACAGGGGGCAGGGGTGAAGCTTTCTTT.